This T cell receptor beta chain was identified in a study of neurological immune-mediated disorders. Study-level findings and limits: Healthy controls had more TCR clonal expansion than multiple sclerosis, which showed the least, whereas HTLV-1-associated myelopathy showed the most.

This clonotype occurred many times. What it binds is unknown. The CDR3 totals 20 residues. V lost 1 base, J lost 1 base, and 12 bases stayed unmatched. Germline CDR1 reads LGHNA; CDR2 reads YNFKEQ. 5'RACE generated cDNA with 10-nucleotide random UMIs. Each CDR3 protein gets one entry after TCRdb re-called the 5' RACE reads with MiXCR. The sample shows more than 95,000 distinct CDR3 sequences, approximately 11% of them seen only once. Time point defined: longitudinal time-point 3. The TCR was taken from a female donor with HTLV-1-associated myelopathy (HAM/TSP). Sequencing input: PBMCs. This rearrangement joins TRBV4-2 to TRBJ2-3, with 12 bases fitting TRBD1. The DNA for the CDR3 is TGTGCCAGCAGCCAAGTTGGGACAGGGGGCGACCTCTGGGGCACAGATACGCAGTATTTT. It encodes CASSQVGTGGDLWGTDTQYF.